The source of this T cell receptor beta chain is a study of immune heterogeneity within non-small cell lung tumors. Background on the study: The tumor set comprised a handful of squamous cell carcinomas and over 9 non-squamous carcinomas (plus 1 not otherwise specified). Study-level findings and limits: Individual patients mostly differed in their high-frequency T-cell receptor beta clonotypes. Recurrence of the same dominant CDR3 beta clonotypes was seen across tumor sites within a patient, and site-unique high-frequency clones were present alongside them.

Bulk tumor genomic DNA (around 660 ng per sample) served as template. During surgery, each primary tumor gave multiple biopsies spaced as far apart as possible. Each patient presented with untreated, newly diagnosed non-small cell lung cancer and received curative surgery. This clonotype has a count of ten or more. The antigen remains unidentified. It was with 32 V and 13 J primers that multiplex PCR amplified TCR beta CDR3. One entry per CDR3 protein results from TCRdb running MiXCR on the multiplex PCR reads. The sample has about 9,600 distinct CDR3 sequences; around 27% are singletons. Per germline, CDR1 SEHNR and CDR2 FQNEAQ (reference sequence). This CDR3 region has 13 residues. Deletions cut 5 bases from V and 3 bases from J, with 11 bases between.

V is TRBV7-9 and J is TRBJ2-7, with no clear D. Sequences were obtained from lung tumor tissue. This receptor was obtained from a woman aged 50 to 60 with non-small cell lung cancer. CDR3 protein: CASSPISLYEQYF. Here the CDR3 DNA reads TGTGCCAGCAGCCCGATTAGTCTCTACGAGCAGTACTTC.